This T cell receptor beta chain was retrieved from a study of OX40 agonist ivuxolimab in advanced cancers. Study-level information: The eligibility criteria allowed prior anti-PD-1, anti-PD-L1 or anti-CTLA-4 therapy, and 40% had some. Points from the study as a whole: Also showing low normalized T-cell clonal expansion were some of the nonresponders.

The table lists this clone with many counts. The antigen is unknown. V lost 4 bases to trimming and J lost 5 bases, with 15 bases between them. Germline V gene sequence: CDR1 GTSNPN, CDR2 SVGIG (reference sequence). The CDR3 length is 13 residues. Libraries were prepared by immunoSEQ multiplex PCR; TCRdb keeps only in-frame clonotypes and omits some of them. The table records 99,000 or so clones, around 80% of them present only once. This chain joins TRBV30 and TRBJ2-7; perhaps TRBD1 as D (5 bases). The specimen comprised CD4+ or CD8+ T cells sorted from blood, sampled in a trial of the OX40 agonist ivuxolimab. This TCR was sampled from an adult with an advanced solid tumor such as melanoma, head and neck, liver or kidney cancer. This CDR3 is CAWTRQSSDEQYF. The CDR3 region has the DNA TGTGCCTGGACCAGACAGAGTTCTGACGAGCAGTACTTC.